These 20 T cell receptor beta chains were all obtained from the same sample, sequenced in a study of blood T cell repertoires in COVID-19. Some clones are missing from TCRdb's copy, which holds only in-frame ones; the method was immunoSEQ multiplex PCR. The sample has some 200,000 clones, roughly 90% seen once; the top ten hold over 3%. The specimen sequenced was PBMCs or T cells enriched from blood (not recorded which). These receptors were collected from a woman aged 40 to 50 with acute COVID-19.

This chain links TRBV5-1 with TRBJ1-4, with 9 bases lining up with TRBD1. V gave up 1 base and J gave up 5 bases; unmatched junction bases: 3. Germline V gene data show CDR1 as SGHRS and CDR2 as YFSETQ. CDR3 length: 15 residues. DNA of the CDR3: TGCGCCAGCAGCTTGTCTGGGACAGGGAATGAAAAACTGTTTTTT. Translated, it gives CASSLSGTGNEKLFF.

The rearrangement uses TRBV6-2 or TRBV6-3 and TRBJ2-5; TRBD1 is a possible D gene (5 bases). Germline assignment: CDR1 MNHEY and CDR2 SVGEGT. V lost 2 bases and J 2 bases, leaving 9 bases between the germline ends. The CDR3 has 14 amino acids. DNA of the CDR3: TGTGCCAGCAGTTACCTACAGGTTCAAGAGACCCAGTACTTC. Translating gives CASSYLQVQETQYF.

The chain employs TRBV7-8 and TRBJ2-6; the D gene is possibly TRBD2 (6 bases). The CDR3 is 18 amino acids. V lost 5 bases and J lost 4, with 21 bases in between. Germline CDR1 reads SGHVS; CDR2 reads FQNEAQ. The CDR3 is CASSLLMIGGTGANVLTF. The CDR3 DNA sequence: TGTGCCAGCAGCCTACTTATGATCGGGGGAACCGGGGCCAACGTCCTGACTTTC.

The count of this clone is one. The V call is TRBV4-1, the J call TRBJ1-1, with no clear D. The CDR3 contains 15 residues. Trimming removed 5 bases at V and 4 bases at J, with 17 bases between. Germline loops: CDR1 MGHRA, CDR2 YSYEKL. CDR3 residues: CASSFRREIITEAFF. As DNA, the CDR3 is TGCGCCAGCAGCTTCAGGCGGGAAATCATCACTGAAGCTTTCTTT.

The V call is TRBV19, the J call TRBJ1-5, with 7 bases aligning to TRBD1. CDR3 length: 14 residues. Germline V CDR1 and CDR2: LNHDA, SQIVND (reference sequence). V was pared by 5 bases and J by 3 bases, with 4 bases of the junction left unmatched. The DNA of the CDR3 is TGTGCCAGTAGTGACAGGGTGGTCAATCAGCCCCAGCATTTT. As protein: CASSDRVVNQPQHF.

The J gene is TRBJ2-5, the V gene TRBV7-8, with a weak D call TRBD1 (6 bases). V was trimmed by 5 bases and J by 4 bases, leaving 20 bases between them. Germline V CDR1 and CDR2: SGHVS, FQNEAQ. The CDR3 sequence is 16 residues long. The chain's CDR3 is CASSRLLEQGRETQYF. The CDR3 nucleotides read TGTGCCAGCAGCCGTCTGCTAGAACAGGGAAGAGAGACCCAGTACTTC.

The V and J genes are TRBV5-1 and TRBJ1-2; the match to TRBD1 covers 7 bases. CDR1 is SGHRS, CDR2 YFSETQ, per germline. This CDR3 contains 15 residues. The ends lost 5 bases at V and 4 bases at J; junction bases unmatched: 11. CDR3 protein: CASRTTGDGRYGYTF. The CDR3 DNA sequence: TGCGCCAGCAGAACCACAGGGGACGGTCGCTATGGCTACACCTTC.

The chain carries TRBV4-1 and TRBJ1-6, with D possibly being TRBD1 (6 bases). The germline CDR1 and CDR2 sequences are MGHRA and YSYEKL. Trimming left V 2 bases short and J 7 bases short, with 12 bases between. The CDR3 covers 15 residues. CDR3 sequence reads: CASSQTRDTNSPLHF. As DNA, the CDR3 is TGCGCCAGCAGCCAAACCCGGGACACCAATTCACCCCTCCACTTT.

The chain combines TRBV7-2 with TRBJ2-3, with TRBD2 matching 11 bases. CDR1 SGHTA and CDR2 FQGNSA come from the germline V gene. Unmatched junction bases numbered 7, after V lost 5 bases and J lost 6 bases. The CDR3 sequence is 15 residues long. CDR3 residues: CASSGLLAGVDTQYF. The CDR3 DNA reads as TGTGCCAGCAGCGGCCTACTAGCGGGGGTGGATACGCAGTATTTT. The variable domain in full, with the rest retrieved from reference TRBV7-2 and TRBJ2-3, is GAGVSQSPSNKVTEKGKDVELRCDPISGHTALYWYRQSLGQGLEFLIYFQGNSAPDKSGLPSDRFSAERTGGSVSTLTIQRTQQEDSAVYLCASSGLLAGVDTQYFGPGTRLTVL.

V is TRBV6-5 and J is TRBJ1-2; 10 nucleotides match TRBD1. With V trimmed by 6 bases and J by 5 bases, 9 bases remained unmatched. The CDR3 consists of 15 residues. Germline V gives CDR1 MNHEY, CDR2 SVGAGI. The CDR3 sequence: CASRAGTGEWYGYTF. The CDR3 DNA is TGTGCCAGCAGAGCCGGGACAGGGGAATGGTATGGCTACACCTTC.

CDR3: CASSPPLWGNYGYTF. Written as DNA, the CDR3 is TGTGCCAGCAGCCCTCCCCTATGGGGCAACTATGGCTACACCTTC. This chain connects TRBV3-1 (or the pseudogene TRBV3-2) to TRBJ1-2, with D maybe TRBD1 (5 bases). The length of the CDR3 is 15 residues. V was shortened by 4 bases and J by 2 bases, with 14 bases between the two germline ends. CDR1 and CDR2 from the germline V gene are LGHDT and YNNKEL (reference sequence).

The rearrangement links TRBV9 to TRBJ2-3, with unresolved D. The CDR3 runs 14 residues. The germline gives CDR1 SGDLS, CDR2 YYNGEE. With 0 bases removed from V and 4 bases from J, the gap between germline ends came to 9 bases. The CDR3 protein is CASSVAARADTQYF. DNA for the CDR3: TGTGCCAGCAGCGTAGCGGCTAGAGCAGATACGCAGTATTTT.

The chain carries TRBV5-5 and TRBJ2-1, with D perhaps matching TRBD2 (5 bases). The germline gives CDR1 SGHKS, CDR2 YYEKEE (reference sequence). Deletions cut 6 bases from V and 7 bases from J, with 11 bases between. The CDR3 is 12 amino acids. Here the CDR3 DNA reads TGTGCCAGCATCGATAGGACTAATGAGCAGTTCTTC. This codes for CASIDRTNEQFF.

The chain uses TRBV11-2 and TRBJ2-7; TRBD1 aligns across 10 bases. This CDR3 comprises 14 residues. Germline V CDR1 and CDR2: SGHAT, FQNNGV. In DNA form, the CDR3 reads TGTGCCAGCAGCCCAAGATCTAATTGGGACAGGGGCATCGTC. Translated, it gives CASSPRSNWDRGIV.

V is TRBV5-1 and J is TRBJ2-7; 10 positions agree with TRBD1. J was trimmed by 4 bases and V by 4 bases; bases with no gene match: 8. The CDR3 extends over 15 amino acids. Germline values: CDR1 SGHRS, CDR2 YFSETQ. The CDR3 coding sequence is TGCGCCAGCAGCGAACCCGGGACAGGGGTTTACGAGCAGTACTTC. It encodes CASSEPGTGVYEQYF.

This chain links TRBV24-1 with TRBJ2-3; tentatively, D is TRBD1 (6 bases). Trimming shortened V by 7 bases and J by 0 bases, and 16 bases separated the two germline ends. This CDR3 comprises 16 residues. Germline CDR1 reads KGHDR; CDR2 reads SFDVKD. CDR3 coding DNA: TGTGCCACCAGCGTTGGGGGCAATCCTAGCACAGATACGCAGTATTTT. Protein: CATSVGGNPSTDTQYF.

This clone was recorded at least ten times. J is TRBJ1-2 and V is TRBV7-8; 11 bases align to TRBD1. Germline trimming cut 1 base from V and 3 bases from J; bases unmatched to any gene: 7. CDR3 size: 17 residues. In germline, CDR1 is SGHVS, CDR2 FQNEAQ. This chain's CDR3 is CASSLDGTGGGHYGYTF. For the CDR3, the DNA is TGTGCCAGCAGCTTAGACGGGACAGGGGGGGGCCACTATGGCTACACCTTC.

J is TRBJ1-1 and V is TRBV6-4; D unresolved. The germline V gene has CDR1 MRHNA and CDR2 SNTAGT. The V end lost 8 bases, the J end lost 2 bases, and 12 bases lay between the germline ends. The length of the CDR3 is 13 residues. CDR3: CASSSDSNTEAFF. The CDR3, as DNA: TGTGCCAGCTCTTCAGACTCAAACACTGAAGCTTTCTTT.

The chain combines TRBV19 with TRBJ1-2; D not resolved. Trimming removed 0 bases at V and 5 bases at J, with 19 bases between. Germline values: CDR1 LNHDA, CDR2 SQIVND (reference sequence). The CDR3 extends over 17 amino acids. The CDR3 coding sequence is TGTGCCAGTAGTATAGAGACCCGGAGGAGGGTACGATATGGCTACACCTTC. This sequence encodes CASSIETRRRVRYGYTF.

This clone was recorded only once. The chain has TRBV9 and TRBJ2-7; 10 bases align to TRBD1. Germline V lookup: CDR1 SGDLS, CDR2 YYNGEE. The CDR3 extends over 15 amino acids. J lost 1 base, V lost 0 bases, and 1 base had no gene match. The CDR3 protein is CASSVGTGGSYEQYF. CDR3 bases: TGTGCCAGCAGCGTAGGGACAGGGGGTTCCTACGAGCAGTACTTC.